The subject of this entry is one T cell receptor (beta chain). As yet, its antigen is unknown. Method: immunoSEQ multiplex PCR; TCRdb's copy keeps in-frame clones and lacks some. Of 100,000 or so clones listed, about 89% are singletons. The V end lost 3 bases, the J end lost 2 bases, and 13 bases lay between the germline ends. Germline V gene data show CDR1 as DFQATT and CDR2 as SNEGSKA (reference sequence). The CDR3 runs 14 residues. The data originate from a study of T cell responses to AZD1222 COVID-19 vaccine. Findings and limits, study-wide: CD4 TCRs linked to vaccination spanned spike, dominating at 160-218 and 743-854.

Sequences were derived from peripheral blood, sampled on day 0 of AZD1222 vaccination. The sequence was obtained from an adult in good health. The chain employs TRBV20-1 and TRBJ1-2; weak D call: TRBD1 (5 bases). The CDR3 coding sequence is TGCAGTGCTAGTGTGGACAATGGGAACTATGGCTACACCTTC. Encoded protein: CSASVDNGNYGYTF.